A selection of T cell receptor beta chains follows, all from one sample in a study of blood T cell repertoires in COVID-19. The assay was immunoSEQ multiplex PCR, and TCRdb's table has in-frame clones only and misses some. The top ten clones hold approximately 2.6% of a sample with about 55,000 clones, just over 85% of them seen once. Sequenced sample: peripheral blood. These receptors were taken from a man older than 75 with acute or convalescent COVID-19. Both conserved end residues are part of each CDR3. Each record gives: D gene, V gene, clone size, J gene, CDR3 protein, CDR3 DNA. A D gene is named only where the DNA matches it firmly. Where a row states a size, it is once, few, many or the class of an expanded clone; other rows omit it.

>NA|TRBV12-3/TRBV12-4|NA|TRBJ2-3
CASNNNKDTQYF
TGTGCCAGCAACAATAACAAGGATACGCAGTATTTT
>TRBD2|TRBV6-5|NA|TRBJ2-3
CAGLTSGSADTQYF
TGTGCCGGTTTGACTAGCGGATCAGCAGATACGCAGTATTTT
>NA|TRBV11-3|NA|TRBJ2-5
CASSRGQGGETQYF
TGTGCCAGCAGCAGGGGCCAGGGGGGAGAGACCCAGTACTTC
>NA|TRBV3-1/TRBV3-2|NA|TRBJ1-2
CASSQRGQGYTF
TGTGCCAGCAGCCAGCGGGGGCAGGGCTACACCTTC
>TRBD1|TRBV19|medium-sized|TRBJ1-5
CASRGGQGGNQPQHF
TGTGCCAGTAGGGGGGGACAGGGTGGCAATCAGCCCCAGCATTTT
>NA|TRBV29-1|once|TRBJ1-2
CSVELRGLNYGYTF
TGCAGCGTTGAACTGCGGGGGTTGAACTATGGCTACACCTTC
>NA|TRBV6-5|NA|TRBJ1-4
CASSYGGFEEKLFF
TGTGCCAGCAGTTACGGGGGCTTCGAAGAAAAACTGTTTTTT
>TRBD1|TRBV19|NA|TRBJ1-4
CASSLGEQGMGTNEKLFF
TGTGCCAGTAGTCTAGGTGAACAGGGGATGGGGACTAATGAAAAACTGTTTTTT
>NA|TRBV27|many|TRBJ1-1
CASGRGAEAFF
TGTGCCAGCGGGAGGGGGGCTGAAGCTTTCTTT
>NA|TRBV5-1|NA|TRBJ2-3
CASSSDGGTQYF
TGCGCCAGCAGCTCGGACGGAGGTACGCAGTATTTT
>NA|TRBV6-6|NA|TRBJ1-3
CASSLLGAGNTIYF
TGTGCCAGCAGTTTATTAGGGGCGGGAAACACCATATATTTT
>TRBD2|TRBV14|NA|TRBJ2-1
CASSQSPPRIAGYNEQFF
TGTGCCAGCAGCCAAAGCCCCCCGAGGATAGCGGGGTATAATGAGCAGTTCTTC
>NA|TRBV13|NA|TRBJ1-2
CASSLSAGGYTF
TGTGCCAGCAGTCTATCGGCAGGCGGCTACACCTTC
>TRBD2|TRBV5-6|NA|TRBJ2-3
CASSWERGGQDTQYF
TGTGCCAGCAGCTGGGAGCGGGGGGGCCAGGATACGCAGTATTTT
>TRBD2|TRBV19|once|TRBJ2-1
CASSPRGGNSNEQFF
TGTGCCAGTAGTCCGCGGGGGGGAAATTCCAATGAGCAGTTCTTC
>TRBD1|TRBV2|NA|TRBJ1-1
CASGGQPNTEAFF
TGTGCCAGCGGGGGACAGCCGAACACTGAAGCTTTCTTT
>TRBD2|TRBV7-2|NA|TRBJ2-7
CASSLDSGGLPYEQYF
TGTGCCAGCAGCTTAGATAGCGGGGGGTTACCCTACGAGCAGTACTTC
>NA|TRBV6-5|NA|TRBJ1-1
CASSYRGGGNTEAFF
TGTGCCAGCAGTTACCGGGGAGGGGGAAACACTGAAGCTTTCTTT
>NA|TRBV6-5|NA|TRBJ1-2
CASAPTGANYGYTF
TGTGCCAGCGCCCCGACAGGCGCGAACTATGGCTACACCTTC
>TRBD2|TRBV7-3|NA|TRBJ2-5
CASRHERGGFQETQYF
TGTGCCAGCAGACATGAGCGGGGGGGCTTCCAAGAGACCCAGTACTTC
>NA|TRBV2|NA|TRBJ2-1
CASNYRGGEQFF
TGTGCCAGCAACTACAGGGGAGGTGAGCAGTTCTTC
>NA|TRBV6-5|NA|TRBJ2-2
CASSQRNSATGELFF
TGTGCCAGCAGTCAACGTAATAGCGCCACCGGGGAGCTGTTTTTT
>TRBD2|TRBV20-1|NA|TRBJ2-3
CSASTLAGGRDTQYF
TGCAGTGCTAGTACGCTAGCGGGGGGGAGGGATACGCAGTATTTT
>NA|TRBV7-2|NA|TRBJ1-3
CASSFGLTGNTIYF
TGTGCCAGCAGCTTTGGACTTACGGGAAACACCATATATTTT
>NA|TRBV9|once|TRBJ2-7
CASSYRAAQGEQYF
TGTGCCAGCAGCTACCGAGCGGCCCAAGGGGAGCAGTACTTC
>NA|TRBV6-6|NA|TRBJ2-1
CASSYARDEQFF
TGTGCCAGCAGTTACGCCCGGGATGAGCAGTTCTTC
>NA|TRBV7-9|NA|TRBJ1-1
CASSPPAVSPNTEAFF
TGTGCCAGCAGCCCCCCGGCGGTCTCCCCGAACACTGAAGCTTTCTTT
>NA|TRBV2|NA|TRBJ1-2
CASSFAGSTESGGYTF
TGTGCCAGCAGTTTTGCTGGGTCTACAGAATCGGGGGGCTACACCTTC
>TRBD2|TRBV7-3|NA|TRBJ2-5
CASSLRPSGGALQETQYF
TGTGCCAGCAGCTTAAGGCCTAGCGGGGGGGCGTTACAAGAGACCCAGTACTTC
>TRBD2|TRBV4-3|NA|TRBJ2-5
CASSQDAAGGPQTQYF
TGCGCCAGCAGCCAAGATGCAGCGGGGGGGCCGCAGACCCAGTACTTC
>NA|TRBV28|once|TRBJ1-1
CASSRWEGGASTEAFF
TGTGCCAGCAGTCGCTGGGAGGGGGGGGCGTCCACTGAAGCTTTCTTT
>NA|TRBV19|NA|TRBJ1-2
CASSIGQPYGYTF
TGTGCCAGTAGTATAGGACAGCCCTATGGCTACACCTTC
>TRBD1|TRBV9|NA|TRBJ1-6
CASSLRTGVNSPLHF
TGTGCCAGCAGCCTCCGGACAGGGGTGAATTCACCCCTCCACTTT
>NA|TRBV4-1|NA|TRBJ2-2
CASTQGIYRANTGELFF
TGCGCCAGCACCCAAGGGATTTACAGGGCGAACACCGGGGAGCTGTTTTTT
>TRBD2|TRBV7-3|NA|TRBJ2-3
CASSLVAGLSTDTQYF
TGTGCCAGCAGCTTAGTAGCGGGGCTTAGCACAGATACGCAGTATTTT
>TRBD1|TRBV5-4|NA|TRBJ1-3
CASSSGQLGNTIYF
TGTGCCAGCAGCTCGGGACAGCTGGGAAACACCATATATTTT
>TRBD1|TRBV2|NA|TRBJ1-1
CASSDGTGIRATEAFF
TGTGCCAGCAGTGATGGGACAGGAATCCGAGCCACTGAAGCTTTCTTT
>TRBD2|TRBV6-4|large|TRBJ2-1
CASSDSAGGYNEQFF
TGTGCCAGCAGTGACTCAGCGGGGGGGTACAATGAGCAGTTCTTC
>TRBD2|TRBV6-2/TRBV6-3|NA|TRBJ2-2
CASSPLNRLAGDLHTGELFF
TGTGCCAGCAGTCCCCTCAACCGACTAGCGGGGGATCTACATACCGGGGAGCTGTTTTTT
>NA|TRBV29-1|NA|TRBJ1-2
CSVEKGRGTGGYTF
TGCAGCGTTGAGAAGGGCAGGGGAACTGGTGGCTACACCTTC
>NA|TRBV19|NA|TRBJ1-1
CASSIGRTSKREAFF
TGTGCCAGTAGTATAGGTAGGACATCTAAGAGAGAAGCTTTCTTT
>TRBD1|TRBV27|few|TRBJ1-1
CASSSGTGLQAFF
TGTGCCAGCAGTTCCGGGACAGGACTTCAAGCTTTCTTT
>NA|TRBV7-8|NA|TRBJ2-3
CASSLSPASVYTDTQYF
TGTGCCAGCAGCTTATCCCCGGCTAGCGTATACACAGATACGCAGTATTTT
>TRBD1|TRBV12-5|NA|TRBJ2-7
CASGLEGTGSYEQYF
TGTGCTAGTGGTTTGGAAGGGACAGGGTCCTACGAGCAGTACTTC
>NA|TRBV6-8|NA|TRBJ2-3
CASSYSHVQASTDTQYF
TGTGCCAGCAGTTACTCTCATGTACAGGCTAGCACAGATACGCAGTATTTT
>TRBD2|TRBV7-9|NA|TRBJ2-2
CASSLHSGLVLGELFF
TGTGCCAGCAGCTTACATTCCGGACTAGTTTTAGGGGAGCTGTTTTTT
>NA|TRBV5-4|NA|TRBJ2-6
CASSFDPGGANVLTF
TGTGCCAGCAGCTTCGACCCGGGGGGGGCCAACGTCCTGACTTTC
>TRBD1|TRBV7-6|once|TRBJ1-5
CASSRSGTGGNQPQHF
TGTGCCAGCAGCCGCTCCGGGACAGGGGGCAATCAGCCCCAGCATTTT
>TRBD1|TRBV19|NA|TRBJ2-2
CASSILGQGNTGELFF
TGTGCCAGTAGTATACTGGGACAGGGGAACACCGGGGAGCTGTTTTTT
>NA|TRBV3-1/TRBV3-2|NA|TRBJ2-7
CASSWGQYEQYF
TGTGCCAGCAGCTGGGGACAATACGAGCAGTACTTC
>TRBD1|TRBV9|NA|TRBJ2-7
CASSAPGQLGEQYF
TGTGCCAGCAGCGCCCCGGGACAGTTGGGCGAGCAGTACTTC
>NA|TRBV5-7|NA|TRBJ2-7
CASSLALGARYEQYF
TGTGCCAGCAGCTTGGCCCTGGGGGCGCGGTACGAGCAGTACTTC
>TRBD1|TRBV7-9|NA|TRBJ1-6
CASTTGLRGNSPLHF
TGTGCCAGTACGACAGGGTTGCGAGGTAATTCACCCCTCCACTTT
>NA|TRBV25-1|few|TRBJ2-1
CASSENREQFF
TGTGCCAGCAGTGAGAACAGGGAGCAGTTCTTC
>NA|TRBV6-5|once|TRBJ1-5
CASRAITGSNQPQHF
TGTGCCAGCAGGGCAATAACAGGGAGCAATCAGCCCCAGCATTTT
>NA|TRBV19|NA|TRBJ2-1
CPHPREACHEQFF
TGTCCCCACCCCAGGGAGGCCTGCCATGAGCAGTTCTTC
>TRBD1|TRBV7-6|NA|TRBJ2-2
CASSVRGTGGGSNTGELFF
TGTGCCAGCAGCGTACGAGGGACAGGGGGCGGTTCGAACACCGGGGAGCTGTTTTTT
>TRBD1|TRBV6-1|NA|TRBJ1-1
CASSERGQGAGEAFF
TGTGCCAGCAGTGAAAGGGGACAGGGGGCGGGTGAAGCTTTCTTT
>NA|TRBV5-1|NA|TRBJ2-7
CASSLVGALTYEQYF
TGCGCCAGCAGCTTGGTAGGGGCTCTGACCTACGAGCAGTACTTC